This T cell receptor (beta chain) came from a study of cytomegalovirus exposure and HLA in healthy donors. Whole-study context: HLA-typed donors contributed about 85 million unique TCRs, which were held in an early data release.

The CDR3 contains 17 residues. Per the germline V gene, CDR1 is SGHNT and CDR2 is YYREEE (reference sequence). Trimming cost V 1 base and J 5 bases; bases outside gene matches: 5. The study ran its PCR with 60 Vbeta and 13 Jbeta primers. Clones were sequenced by immunoSEQ multiplex PCR, and TCRdb holds only the in-frame ones, with some missing. The sample totals approximately 190,000 clones. Overall study results and limits: With high specificity and sensitivity, the classifier reportedly diagnosed cytomegalovirus status.

Concerning this clone: As yet, its antigen is unknown.

This TCR was recovered from a man aged 25-45 years in good health and CMV-seronegative. Sample: PBMCs. The chain employs TRBV5-4 and TRBJ2-2; TRBD2 aligns across 13 bases. The CDR3, as DNA: TGTGCCAGCAGCTTGACTAGCGGGAGGGACTTTACCGGGGAGCTGTTTTTT. This encodes CASSLTSGRDFTGELFF.